The clone carrying this TCR beta chain turned up a few times. The antigen is not known. Germline loops: CDR1 KGHSH, CDR2 LQKENI. Trimming removed 5 bases from V and 7 bases from J; junction bases left unmatched: 8. CDR3 length: 14 amino acids. The data were taken from a study of T cell repertoires in cytomegalovirus infection. Study background: CMV infection plus the matching HLA type was flagged by public TCR beta signatures. The study's findings and limits: Cumulative frequency of public TCR beta families picked out carriers of CMV plus the relevant HLA. HLA-C-restricted, CMV-specific TCR beta clonotypes were dominant ex vivo.

Each CDR3 protein is one row after TCRdb ran MiXCR on the reads. Of roughly 100,000 distinct CDR3 sequences listed, approximately 17% are singletons. The V gene is TRBV18, the J gene TRBJ1-1; 9 nucleotides match TRBD1. The TCR sequence derives from a human donor in good health (CMV status not recorded). Some clones in this sample may be carry-over from other donors' samples. The sample was PBMCs. The DNA of the CDR3 is TGTGCCAGCTCAGGGACAGGGTCCGGGGATGAAGCTTTCTTT. It codes for CASSGTGSGDEAFF. Combining the CDR3 with reference TRBV18 and TRBJ1-1 gives the whole variable domain NAGVMQNPRHLVRRRGQEARLRCSPMKGHSHVYWYRQLPEEGLKFMVYLQKENIIDESGMPKERFSAEFPKEGPSILRIQQVVRGDSAAYFCASSGTGSGDEAFFGQGTRLTVV.